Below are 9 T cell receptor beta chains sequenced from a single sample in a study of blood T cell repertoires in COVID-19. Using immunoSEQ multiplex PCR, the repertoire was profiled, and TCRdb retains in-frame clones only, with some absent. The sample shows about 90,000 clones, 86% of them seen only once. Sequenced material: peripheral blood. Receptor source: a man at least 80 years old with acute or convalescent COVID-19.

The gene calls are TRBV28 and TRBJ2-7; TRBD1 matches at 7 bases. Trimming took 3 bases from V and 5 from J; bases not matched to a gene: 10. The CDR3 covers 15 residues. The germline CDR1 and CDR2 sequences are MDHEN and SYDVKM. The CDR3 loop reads CASSLSPSGGDEQYF. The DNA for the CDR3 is TGTGCCAGCAGTTTGAGTCCTTCAGGGGGAGACGAGCAGTACTTC.

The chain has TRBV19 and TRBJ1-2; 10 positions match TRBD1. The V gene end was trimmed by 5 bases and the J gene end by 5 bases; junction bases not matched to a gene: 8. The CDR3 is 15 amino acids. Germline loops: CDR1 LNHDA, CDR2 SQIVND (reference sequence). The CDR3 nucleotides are TGTGCCAGTAGTGGCCCGACAGGGGGCAAGTATGGCTACACCTTC. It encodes CASSGPTGGKYGYTF.

The CDR3 DNA follows: TGTGCCAGCAAGGGAGAGGTCCCAGTCTACGAGCAGTACTTC. Amino acids: CASKGEVPVYEQYF. The chain is built from TRBV6-5 and TRBJ2-7; TRBD2 might be the D (5 bases). Germline V gene lookup returns CDR1 MNHEY and CDR2 SVGAGI. Trimming pared 7 bases from V and 3 bases from J, leaving 16 bases between. The CDR3 has 14 residues.

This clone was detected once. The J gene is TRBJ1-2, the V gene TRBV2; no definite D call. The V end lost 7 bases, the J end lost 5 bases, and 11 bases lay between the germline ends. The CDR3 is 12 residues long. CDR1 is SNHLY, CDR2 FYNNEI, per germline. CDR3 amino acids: CASTTVAYGYTF. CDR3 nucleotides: TGTGCCAGCACTACAGTCGCGTATGGCTACACCTTC.

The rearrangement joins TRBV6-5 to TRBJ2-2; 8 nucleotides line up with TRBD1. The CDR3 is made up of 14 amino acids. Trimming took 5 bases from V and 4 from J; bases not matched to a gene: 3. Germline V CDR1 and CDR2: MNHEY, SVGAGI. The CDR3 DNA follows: TGTGCCAGCAGTCGCACAGGGGGCACCGGGGAGCTGTTTTTT. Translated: CASSRTGGTGELFF.

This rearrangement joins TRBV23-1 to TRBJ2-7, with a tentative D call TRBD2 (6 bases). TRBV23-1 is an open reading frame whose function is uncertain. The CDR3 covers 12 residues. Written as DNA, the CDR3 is TGCGTCCGAGCGGGTGATACCTACGAGCAGTACTTC. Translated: CVRAGDTYEQYF.

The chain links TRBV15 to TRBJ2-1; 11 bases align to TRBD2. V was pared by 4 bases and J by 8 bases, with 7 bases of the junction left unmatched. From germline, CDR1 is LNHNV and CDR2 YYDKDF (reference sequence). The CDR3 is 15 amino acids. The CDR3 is CATSKSGTSGDEQFF. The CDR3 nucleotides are TGTGCCACCAGCAAGTCCGGGACTAGCGGTGATGAGCAGTTCTTC.

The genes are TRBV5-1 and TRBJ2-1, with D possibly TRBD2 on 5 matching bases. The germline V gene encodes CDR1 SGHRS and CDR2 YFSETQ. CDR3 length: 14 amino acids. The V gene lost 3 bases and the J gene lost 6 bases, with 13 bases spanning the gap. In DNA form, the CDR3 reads TGCGCCAGCAGCTCAGGACTCGAATTCAATGAGCAGTTCTTC. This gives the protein CASSSGLEFNEQFF.

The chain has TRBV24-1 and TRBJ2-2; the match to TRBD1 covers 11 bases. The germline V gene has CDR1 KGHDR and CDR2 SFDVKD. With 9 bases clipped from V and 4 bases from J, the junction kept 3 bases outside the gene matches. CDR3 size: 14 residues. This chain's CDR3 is CATRTGGSTGELFF. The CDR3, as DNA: TGTGCCACCCGGACAGGGGGCTCCACCGGGGAGCTGTTTTTT.